The sample holds one count of the clone carrying this TCR beta chain. The antigen remains undetermined. The CDR3 has 11 residues. CDR1 and CDR2 (germline): DFQATT, SNEGSKA (reference sequence). V was clipped by 8 bases and J by 6 bases, with 13 bases between them. The sample is drawn from a study of vaccination effects on CD4 cells after COVID-19. Turning to the study itself: Post-vaccine draws lagged the second dose by a median of 72 days. Whole-study findings and limits: Among infection- and vaccine-induced clones, marked clonal contraction occurred late after vaccination.

Using immunoSEQ multiplex PCR, the repertoire was profiled, and TCRdb retains in-frame clones only, with some absent. The table records fewer than 85,000 clones, roughly 80% of them present only once. Ahead of sequencing, the ViraFEST assay grew antigen-specific CD4+ T cells using viral peptide pools. Culture lasted 10 days before CD4+ T cell isolation. Each person got two doses of an mRNA SARS-CoV-2 vaccine, BNT162b2 or mRNA-1273. Previously uninfected by SARS-CoV-2, the vaccine recipients also showed negative nucleocapsid antibodies. Each culture had half its medium swapped for IL-2 medium on days 3 and 7.

This specimen was CD4+ T cells from PBMCs cultured with HCoV-OC43 spike peptides, taken after COVID-19 vaccination. Subset denoted: HCoV-OC43 spike overlapping peptide pool stimulation. This TCR derives from a human donor who received a COVID-19 vaccine. The V and J genes are TRBV20-1 and TRBJ2-5, with unresolved D. CDR3 amino acids: CSPRGWQTQYF. In DNA, the CDR3 is TGCAGTCCAAGAGGTTGGCAGACCCAGTACTTC.